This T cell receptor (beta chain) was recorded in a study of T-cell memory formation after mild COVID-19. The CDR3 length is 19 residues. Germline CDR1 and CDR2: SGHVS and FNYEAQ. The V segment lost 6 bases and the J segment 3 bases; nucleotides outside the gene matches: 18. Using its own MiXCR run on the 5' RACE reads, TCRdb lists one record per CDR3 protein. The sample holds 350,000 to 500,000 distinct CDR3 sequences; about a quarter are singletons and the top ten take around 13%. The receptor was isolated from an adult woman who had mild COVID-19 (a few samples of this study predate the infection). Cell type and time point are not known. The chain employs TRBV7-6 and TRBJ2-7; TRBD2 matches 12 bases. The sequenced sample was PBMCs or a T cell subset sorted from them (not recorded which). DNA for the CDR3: TGTGCCAGCAGAGGACTAGCGGGAAGTGTTCTTGGTGGAGGCTACGAGCAGTACTTC. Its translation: CASRGLAGSVLGGGYEQYF.